The 20 T cell receptor beta chains in this list originate from one sample, sequenced in a study of blood T cell repertoires in COVID-19 (dated by TCRdb to about 2020). The protocol used for the library was the immunoSEQ multiplex PCR assay. TCRdb retrieved this table from immuneACCESS and kept in-frame rearrangements only. Not all clones are present; in checked studies, unresolved V genes account for under half, and no reason is known for the remainder. The sample table contains fewer than 80,000 clones; only one count was recorded for approximately 79% of them. The top ten clonotypes cover less than 5.5% of the sample. Sequenced: peripheral blood. All receptors derive from a woman aged 80 or over with active or convalescent COVID-19.

This clone was recorded once. The gene calls are TRBV6-6 and TRBJ2-5, with a weak D call TRBD1 (6 bases). The CDR3 covers 14 residues. The germline V and J ends were trimmed by 2 bases and 2 bases, with 9 bases remaining between them. Germline V CDR1 and CDR2: MNHNY, SVGAGI (reference sequence). CDR3 nucleotides: TGTGCCAGCAGTTACCAGGGGCATCAAGAGACCCAGTACTTC. It specifies CASSYQGHQETQYF.

The chain has TRBV4-3 and TRBJ1-2; 7 nucleotides match TRBD1. Germline trimming cut 3 bases from V and 4 bases from J; bases unmatched to any gene: 11. This CDR3 region has 16 residues. Germline V gives CDR1 LGHNA, CDR2 YSLEER. CDR3 nucleotide sequence: TGCGCCAGCAGCCACCTATCGACAGGGTACGGCTATGGCTACACCTTC. This encodes CASSHLSTGYGYGYTF.

V usage is TRBV7-8 and J usage is TRBJ2-7; 12 positions agree with TRBD2. This CDR3 has 14 amino acids. The J segment lost 5 bases and the V segment lost 3 bases, leaving 2 bases of the junction unmatched. Looked up from germline, CDR1 is SGHVS and CDR2 is FQNEAQ. Written as DNA, the CDR3 is TGTGCCAGCAGCTTGACTAGCGGGAGTGACGAGCAGTACTTC. As protein: CASSLTSGSDEQYF.

This clone was seen a single time. The rearrangement links TRBV9 to TRBJ1-1; 9 bases align to TRBD1. Germline CDR1 and CDR2: SGDLS and YYNGEE. Trimming took 4 bases from V and 5 from J; bases not matched to a gene: 12. The CDR3 extends over 16 amino acids. This CDR3 is CASSPGHRGRITEAFF. CDR3 sequence (DNA): TGTGCCAGCAGCCCGGGGCACAGGGGGCGAATTACTGAAGCTTTCTTT.

The rearrangement links TRBV18 to TRBJ1-1; 9 nucleotides align to TRBD1. Trimming at V came to 2 bases and at J to 1 base, leaving 2 bases not matched to a gene. This CDR3 contains 15 residues. The germline V gene encodes CDR1 KGHSH and CDR2 LQKENI. The CDR3 region has the DNA TGTGCCAGCTCACCAGGACAGGGGAGGAACACTGAAGCTTTCTTT. Residues: CASSPGQGRNTEAFF. Based on the CDR3 plus reference TRBV18 and TRBJ1-1, the full variable domain is NAGVMQNPRHLVRRRGQEARLRCSPMKGHSHVYWYRQLPEEGLKFMVYLQKENIIDESGMPKERFSAEFPKEGPSILRIQQVVRGDSAAYFCASSPGQGRNTEAFFGQGTRLTVV.

The V call is TRBV20-1, the J call TRBJ1-1; D possibly corresponds to TRBD1 (6 bases). With 3 bases removed from V and 10 bases from J, the gap between germline ends came to 12 bases. Per the germline V gene, CDR1 is DFQATT and CDR2 is SNEGSKA (reference sequence). The CDR3 sequence is 11 residues long. DNA for the CDR3: TGCAGTGCTAGTGTAGCGGGGGCAGCTTTCTTT. Translating gives CSASVAGAAFF.

The genes are TRBV7-8 and TRBJ2-2; TRBD1 might be the D (6 bases). The V end lost 10 bases, the J end lost 4 bases, and 13 bases lay between the germline ends. The CDR3 covers 13 residues. Germline V gene lookup returns CDR1 SGHVS and CDR2 FQNEAQ. The CDR3: CATETGSTGELFF. The DNA of the CDR3 is TGTGCCACAGAAACAGGGTCCACCGGGGAGCTGTTTTTT.

The V gene is TRBV19, the J gene TRBJ2-2; D gene uncertain. This CDR3 contains 14 residues. Germline-derived CDR1 and CDR2 are LNHDA and SQIVND (reference sequence). V lost 5 bases, J lost 0 bases, and 7 bases lay in between. The CDR3 sequence: CASSAESNTGELFF. CDR3 nucleotide sequence: TGTGCCAGTAGTGCGGAATCGAACACCGGGGAGCTGTTTTTT.

The J gene is TRBJ2-1, the V gene TRBV27; 9 nucleotides line up with TRBD2. Trimming cost V 7 bases and J 2 bases; bases outside gene matches: 15. Germline CDR1 is MNHEY and CDR2 is SMNVEV (reference sequence). CDR3 size: 18 residues. CDR3 DNA: TGTGCCAGCACCCTGACTAGCGGAGCCAATTACGCCTACAATGAGCAGTTCTTC. It yields the protein CASTLTSGANYAYNEQFF.

This sequence joins TRBV11-3 and TRBJ2-1; TRBD2 matches at 13 bases. This CDR3 has 14 residues. Unmatched junction bases numbered 7, after V lost 5 bases and J lost 12 bases. In germline, CDR1 is SGHNT, CDR2 YENEEA. CDR3 bases: TGTGCCAGCAGCCCTTCCACTAGCGGGAGGGTGCAGTTCTTC. Protein product: CASSPSTSGRVQFF.

The chain has TRBV12-3 or TRBV12-4 and TRBJ2-7; D remains ambiguous. The CDR3 spans 12 residues. V lost 2 bases to trimming and J lost 6 bases, with 8 bases between them. Here the CDR3 DNA reads TGTGCCAGCAGTTTAAGAGGAACCGAGCAGTACTTC. As protein: CASSLRGTEQYF.

This sequence joins TRBV6-5 and TRBJ2-3, with a tentative D call TRBD2 (5 bases). CDR3 length: 15 residues. Trimming cost V 5 bases and J 14 bases, with 26 bases left between them. Germline loops: CDR1 MNHEY, CDR2 SVGAGI. CDR3 residues: CASSKNPTSSLPSYF. The CDR3 coding sequence is TGTGCCAGCAGTAAAAACCCAACTAGTTCTCTCCCGTCGTATTTT.

The chain carries TRBV11-3 and TRBJ2-1; 11 nucleotides agree with TRBD2. CDR1 is SGHNT, CDR2 YENEEA, per germline. The CDR3 loop spans 14 amino acids. The V gene end was trimmed by 5 bases and the J gene end by 6 bases; junction bases not matched to a gene: 3. The CDR3 DNA sequence: TGTGCCAGCAGCCGGGGACTAGCGGTCAATGAGCAGTTCTTC. Its translation is CASSRGLAVNEQFF.

This clone has only one observation. V and J are TRBV7-2 and TRBJ2-3; a possible D gene is TRBD2 (5 bases). Germline V lookup: CDR1 SGHTA, CDR2 FQGNSA. V lost 5 bases to trimming and J lost 1 base, with 13 bases between them. The CDR3 has 15 amino acids. CDR3 sequence reads: CASSPWTEGTDTQYF. DNA for the CDR3: TGTGCCAGCAGCCCTTGGACTGAGGGCACAGATACGCAGTATTTT.

About this clone itself: Other DNA variants within this sample encode the same CDR3. V is TRBV28 and J is TRBJ1-6; tentative D call: TRBD1 (5 bases). V gave up 8 bases and J gave up 0 bases, with 11 bases separating them. From germline, CDR1 is MDHEN and CDR2 SYDVKM. CDR3 size: 15 residues. CDR3 region: CASRTPSSYNSPLHF. Here the CDR3 DNA reads TGTGCCAGCCGGACACCGAGCTCCTATAATTCACCCCTCCACTTT.

This chain links TRBV30 with TRBJ1-5; weak D call: TRBD1 (5 bases). Per the germline V gene, CDR1 is GTSNPN and CDR2 is SVGIG (reference sequence). The ends were cut back, 1 base at V and 5 bases at J, with 9 bases in the middle. The CDR3 consists of 13 residues. This CDR3 is CAWSGGVDQPQHF. Here the CDR3 DNA reads TGTGCCTGGAGTGGGGGGGTTGATCAGCCCCAGCATTTT.

This clone was observed a few times. The chain carries TRBV5-4 and TRBJ2-7, with 13 bases aligning to TRBD2. CDR1 is SGHNT, CDR2 YYREEE, per germline (reference sequence). CDR3 length: 16 amino acids. V gave up 4 bases and J gave up 3 bases; unmatched junction bases: 7. CDR3 coding DNA: TGTGCCAGCAGCAGGACTAGCGGGAGAGCAGACTACGAGCAGTACTTC. Encoded protein: CASSRTSGRADYEQYF. Full variable domain (missing parts from reference TRBV5-4 and TRBJ2-7): ETGVTQSPTHLIKTRGQQVTLRCSSQSGHNTVSWYQQALGQGPQFIFQYYREEENGRGNFPPRFSGLQFPNYSSELNVNALELDDSALYLCASSRTSGRADYEQYFGPGTRLTVT.

This chain connects TRBV2 to TRBJ2-2; a possible D gene is TRBD1 (5 bases). The CDR3 is 16 amino acids. V was trimmed by 6 bases and J by 4 bases, leaving 18 bases between them. Germline V gene lookup returns CDR1 SNHLY and CDR2 FYNNEI. This CDR3 is CASRFLQLQGTGELFF. The DNA of the CDR3 is TGTGCCAGCAGGTTCCTACAGTTGCAGGGCACCGGGGAGCTGTTTTTT.

This rearrangement joins TRBV30 to TRBJ2-2; TRBD2 is a possible D gene (6 bases). The CDR3 sequence is 13 residues long. Trimming removed 7 bases at V and 4 bases at J, with 13 bases between. Germline assignment: CDR1 GTSNPN and CDR2 SVGIG (reference sequence). The CDR3 sequence is CALSQRATGELFF. The CDR3 region has the DNA TGTGCCTTAAGCCAGCGGGCCACCGGGGAGCTGTTTTTT.

The chain uses TRBV14 and TRBJ2-5; D possibly corresponds to TRBD1 (6 bases). The germline CDR1 and CDR2 sequences are SGHDN and FVKESK. Trimming took 4 bases from V and 2 from J, leaving 11 bases between them. The CDR3 length is 14 residues. Here the CDR3 DNA reads TGTGCCAGCAGCCTAAACAGGGCTCAAGAGACCCAGTACTTC. This gives the protein CASSLNRAQETQYF.